Following are 29 T cell receptor beta chains from one sample sequenced in a study of blood T cells in healthy people across ages. Using a J-beta primer mix together with a sample-barcoded 5' primer, a second PCR was run for roughly 7 to 12 cycles. Via MiXCR, TCRdb re-called the 5' RACE reads, giving one row per CDR3 protein. Of about 290,000 distinct CDR3 sequences detected, around 29% appear once; the ten largest clones hold roughly 30%. The source material was blood. These receptors all come from a woman in her 70s in good health.

This clonotype was seen more than once but under ten times. The V call is TRBV28, the J call TRBJ2-5; the D gene is possibly TRBD2 (6 bases). Germline values: CDR1 MDHEN, CDR2 SYDVKM. The CDR3 is 15 amino acids. The V end was cut by 5 bases, the J end by 8 bases, with 21 bases between. The CDR3 bases are TGTGCCAGCAGTACCCCGGGACTGCCCCAGGATACCCAGTACTTC. It translates to CASSTPGLPQDTQYF.

The V gene is TRBV11-2, the J gene TRBJ2-7; possible D gene TRBD1, 6 bases. CDR3 length: 13 residues. Trimming took off 5 bases at V and 3 bases at J, with 11 bases between the two ends. CDR1 is SGHAT and CDR2 is FQNNGV in the germline V gene. CDR3: CASSPGQFYEQYF. The CDR3 DNA is TGTGCCAGCAGCCCCGGACAGTTCTACGAGCAGTACTTC.

The chain links TRBV5-5 to TRBJ1-2; TRBD1 aligns across 8 bases. The V and J ends lost 4 bases and 6 bases, in that order; junction bases with no gene match: 8. From germline, CDR1 is SGHKS and CDR2 YYEKEE (reference sequence). This CDR3 is 14 amino acids long. CDR3 bases: TGTGCCAGCAGCCCTGGACAGGGTGGGCATGGCTACACCTTC. Translation gives CASSPGQGGHGYTF. The complete variable domain, with remaining parts taken from reference TRBV5-5 and TRBJ1-2, reads DAGVTQSPTHLIKTRGQQVTLRCSPISGHKSVSWYQQVLGQGPQFIFQYYEKEERGRGNFPDRFSARQFPNYSSELNVNALLLGDSALYLCASSPGQGGHGYTFGSGTRLTVV.

The table lists this clonotype with a count of one. The chain employs TRBV29-1 and TRBJ2-1; 11 nucleotides align to TRBD2. This CDR3 is 16 amino acids long. The germline gives CDR1 SQVTM, CDR2 ANQGSEA. After removal of 5 bases from V and 3 bases from J, the junction contained 9 bases not matched to a gene. The CDR3 DNA reads as TGCAGCGTTCGTCGACTAGCGGGAAGTTTCTACAATGAGCAGTTCTTC. This translates into CSVRRLAGSFYNEQFF.

The chain carries TRBV10-3 and TRBJ2-7; TRBD2 matches 13 bases. Germline V gene data show CDR1 as ENHRY and CDR2 as SYGVKD. Trimming at V came to 4 bases and at J to 5 bases, leaving 2 bases not matched to a gene. The CDR3 covers 14 residues. The CDR3 spells CAISGTSGSNEQYF. The CDR3, as DNA: TGTGCCATCAGTGGGACTAGCGGGAGTAACGAGCAGTACTTC.

Concerning this clonotype itself: This may come from a read error, since a much larger clone is one base off. This rearrangement joins TRBV3-1 to TRBJ2-3; TRBD2 aligns across 8 bases. Germline trimming cut 3 bases from V and 1 base from J; bases unmatched to any gene: 0. From germline, CDR1 is LGHDT and CDR2 YNNKEL (reference sequence). CDR3 length equals 14 residues. Here the CDR3 reads CASSHGGGTDTQYF. In DNA form, the CDR3 reads TGTGCCAGCAGCCACGGGGGGGGCACAGATACGCAGTATTTT.

Regarding this clonotype: Its ends do not fully match the called genes, so a read error is possible. V and J are TRBV7-2 and TRBJ2-3; 7 nucleotides agree with TRBD2. Germline CDR1 reads SGHTA; CDR2 reads FQGNSA. The CDR3 totals 14 residues. The CDR3 spells CASSPLAGTDMQYF. The CDR3 DNA sequence: TGTGCCAGCAGCCCTTTAGCGGGCACAGATATGCAGTATTTT.

This chain connects TRBV7-9 to TRBJ1-4, with TRBD1 matching 8 bases. The CDR3 runs to 16 residues. In germline, CDR1 is SEHNR, CDR2 FQNEAQ (reference sequence). The J segment lost 4 bases and the V segment lost 5 bases, leaving 9 bases of the junction unmatched. CDR3 region: CASSPRQGMGNEKLFF. For the CDR3, the DNA is TGTGCCAGCAGCCCCCGACAGGGGATGGGTAATGAAAAACTGTTTTTT. Filled out from reference TRBV7-9 and TRBJ1-4, the complete variable domain reads DTGVSQNPRHKITKRGQNVTFRCDPISEHNRLYWYRQTLGQGPEFLTYFQNEAQLEKSRLLSDRFSAERPKGSFSTLEIQRTEQGDSAMYLCASSPRQGMGNEKLFFGSGTQLSVL.

Notes on this clonotype: No conserved phenylalanine or tryptophan ends this CDR3, so it is likely a read error. V gene TRBV27 combines with J gene TRBJ2-5, with 8 bases matching TRBD2. The CDR3 loop spans 15 amino acids. The germline CDR1 and CDR2 sequences are MNHEY and SMNVEV (reference sequence). The J segment lost 4 bases and the V segment lost 5 bases, leaving 9 bases of the junction unmatched. CDR3: CASSGNGRVIETQYS. The DNA of the CDR3 is TGTGCCAGCAGTGGGAACGGGAGGGTTATAGAGACCCAGTACTCC.

This clonotype was detected many times. The V call is TRBV20-1, the J call TRBJ2-7; D is unclear. The CDR3 is made up of 11 amino acids. The germline V gene has CDR1 DFQATT and CDR2 SNEGSKA (reference sequence). V dropped 4 bases and J dropped 7 bases, with 11 bases sitting between them. CDR3 DNA sequence: TGCAGTGCTAATGGGCCTGGAGAGCAGTACTTC. Protein: CSANGPGEQYF.

This clonotype has ten or more counts. This chain uses TRBV6-6 with TRBJ1-5; possible D gene TRBD1, 6 bases. Germline CDR1 MNHNY, CDR2 SVGAGI (reference sequence). Deletions cut 8 bases from V and 7 bases from J, with 12 bases between. This CDR3 contains 12 residues. The CDR3 spells CASLRGGQPQHF. CDR3 coding DNA: TGTGCCAGCTTAAGGGGGGGCCAGCCCCAGCATTTT.

A few counts support this clonotype. This chain uses TRBV25-1 with TRBJ1-6; 7 nucleotides match TRBD1. The CDR3 loop spans 15 amino acids. V gave up 6 bases and J gave up 10 bases; unmatched junction bases: 12. Germline V gene data show CDR1 as MGHDK and CDR2 as SYGVNS. CDR3 DNA sequence: TGTGCCAGCAGCCGAGGGGGACAGATGCGGTCACCCCTCCACTTT. Its translation: CASSRGGQMRSPLHF.

The chain is built from TRBV20-1 and TRBJ2-2; 7 bases are shared with TRBD2. J lost 5 bases, V lost 3 bases, and 12 bases had no gene match. Germline V lookup: CDR1 DFQATT, CDR2 SNEGSKA (reference sequence). This CDR3 has 16 residues. The CDR3 sequence is CSASAFSSGLTGELFF. The CDR3, as DNA: TGCAGTGCTAGTGCATTTTCTAGCGGACTGACCGGGGAGCTGTTTTTT.

This clonotype occurred a few times. The chain has TRBV28 and TRBJ2-7; tentatively, D is TRBD1 (5 bases). This CDR3 has 15 residues. V lost 3 bases, J lost 0 bases, and 12 bases lay in between. The germline gives CDR1 MDHEN, CDR2 SYDVKM. The CDR3 sequence is CASSFGRAYSYEQYF. The DNA for the CDR3 is TGTGCCAGCAGTTTCGGCAGGGCCTACTCCTACGAGCAGTACTTC. The full variable domain, rest sourced from reference TRBV28 and TRBJ2-7, is DVKVTQSSRYLVKRTGEKVFLECVQDMDHENMFWYRQDPGLGLRLIYFSYDVKMKEKGDIPEGYSVSREKKERFSLILESASTNQTSMYLCASSFGRAYSYEQYFGPGTRLTVT.

This clonotype was seen a few times. The gene calls are TRBV7-3 and TRBJ2-5; the match to TRBD1 covers 10 bases. The assigned J gene may be wrong: the sequence end matches TRBJ2-7 better. CDR3 size: 14 residues. Germline CDR1 reads SGHTA; CDR2 reads FQGTGA. CDR3 protein: CASSPTGGYYEQYF. CDR3 in DNA: TGTGCCAGCAGCCCGACAGGGGGCTACTACGAGCAGTACTTC.

The gene calls are TRBV7-6 and TRBJ1-2; D uncertain. Per germline, CDR1 SGHVS and CDR2 FNYEAQ. Trimming took off 2 bases at V and 8 bases at J, with 15 bases between the two ends. The CDR3 is 14 residues long. The CDR3 coding sequence is TGTGCCAGCAGCTTAAGCATAGGGTCGGGAGGCTACACCTTC. Translation gives CASSLSIGSGGYTF.

Ten or more counts support this clonotype. This may arise from a read error, as a much more abundant clone is one base away. The chain is built from TRBV2 and TRBJ2-5; D may be TRBD2 (6 bases). The CDR3 length is 11 residues. Germline CDR1 reads SNHLY; CDR2 reads FYNNEI. Trimming removed 6 bases at V and 5 bases at J, with 7 bases between. The CDR3 DNA reads TGTGCCAGCAGAAGCGGGGAGACCCAGTACTTC. Amino acids: CASRSGETQYF.

This chain links TRBV20-1 with TRBJ2-5; D gene uncertain. The J call could be wrong; TRBJ2-1 is a better fit for the DNA end. Germline lookup yields CDR1 DFQATT and CDR2 SNEGSKA (reference sequence). The CDR3 contains 17 residues. CDR3 nucleotides: TGCAGTGCTAGAGATTCCCAGGCTAGGTCGGGTTGGGATGAGCAGTTCTTC. This gives the protein CSARDSQARSGWDEQFF.

This clonotype was seen a few times. The genes are TRBV12-3 or TRBV12-4 and TRBJ2-7, with D perhaps TRBD1 or TRBD2 (6 bases each). The CDR3 is made up of 17 amino acids. V dropped 6 bases and J dropped 0 bases, with 21 bases sitting between them. The CDR3 protein is CASSPGAWDGSSYEQYF. CDR3 DNA: TGTGCCAGCAGCCCAGGGGCCTGGGACGGGAGCTCCTACGAGCAGTACTTC.

This clonotype was detected a few times. The rearrangement links TRBV12-3 or TRBV12-4 to TRBJ2-2; TRBD1 matches 11 bases. The V segment lost 4 bases and the J segment 2 bases; nucleotides outside the gene matches: 3. This CDR3 contains 16 residues. CDR3 DNA sequence: TGTGCCAGCAGTTCGGGGACAGGGGGTAACACCGGGGAGCTGTTTTTT. It encodes CASSSGTGGNTGELFF.

This rearrangement joins TRBV7-9 to TRBJ1-4; D not certain. Between the trimmed V and J ends, which lost 5 bases and 7 bases, there was a span of 11 bases. The CDR3 covers 13 residues. Germline CDR1 SEHNR, CDR2 FQNEAQ (reference sequence). The DNA of the CDR3 is TGTGCCAGCAGCCCCTCTGCATCTGAAAAACTGTTTTTT. Translation gives CASSPSASEKLFF.

The chain has TRBV27 and TRBJ2-1; D is possibly TRBD1 (5 bases). This CDR3 comprises 13 residues. In germline, CDR1 is MNHEY, CDR2 SMNVEV (reference sequence). Trimming took off 5 bases at V and 4 bases at J, with 9 bases between the two ends. CDR3 residues: CASSQQGYNEQFF. The DNA for the CDR3 is TGTGCCAGCAGTCAGCAGGGATACAATGAGCAGTTCTTC.

This clonotype was seen many times. The V call is TRBV27, the J call TRBJ1-1; 9 bases are a match to TRBD1. V shed 9 bases and J 4 bases; nucleotides not matched to a gene: 12. Germline values: CDR1 MNHEY, CDR2 SMNVEV (reference sequence). The CDR3 loop spans 15 amino acids. The CDR3 DNA reads TGTGCCAGTGGGGCGACAGGGGGGAGGAGCACTGAAGCTTTCTTT. Translated, it gives CASGATGGRSTEAFF.

The chain has TRBV7-2 and TRBJ2-4; D not resolved. Germline V lookup: CDR1 SGHTA, CDR2 FQGNSA. CDR3 size: 14 residues. Trimming cost V 5 bases and J 0 bases, with 8 bases left between them. The CDR3 region is CASSAQLAKNIQYF. CDR3 coding DNA: TGTGCCAGCAGCGCGCAACTAGCCAAAAACATTCAGTACTTC.

This clonotype came up many times. This chain joins TRBV6-5 and TRBJ2-7; D is perhaps TRBD1 (7 bases). Germline lookup yields CDR1 MNHEY and CDR2 SVGAGI. Trimming stripped 0 bases from V and 4 bases from J, with 10 bases between. This CDR3 comprises 14 residues. The CDR3 reads CASSYSPGGYEQYF. The CDR3 DNA follows: TGTGCCAGCAGTTACTCGCCAGGGGGGTACGAGCAGTACTTC.

In this sample, this clonotype turned up many times. The chain links TRBV28 to TRBJ2-5, with 9 bases lining up with TRBD1. The CDR3 totals 14 residues. The germline V gene has CDR1 MDHEN and CDR2 SYDVKM. V shed 4 bases, J shed 2 bases, and the junction held 2 bases outside the gene matches. The CDR3 bases are TGTGCCAGCAGTTCGACAGGGGGACAAGAGACCCAGTACTTC. This translates into CASSSTGGQETQYF. Looking up the rest from reference TRBV28 and TRBJ2-5 gives the full variable domain: DVKVTQSSRYLVKRTGEKVFLECVQDMDHENMFWYRQDPGLGLRLIYFSYDVKMKEKGDIPEGYSVSREKKERFSLILESASTNQTSMYLCASSSTGGQETQYFGPGTRLLVL.

This clonotype has more than one count but fewer than ten. V gene TRBV12-3 or TRBV12-4 combines with J gene TRBJ1-1; a possible D gene is TRBD1 (5 bases). V lost 6 bases to trimming and J lost 4 bases, with 15 bases between them. The CDR3 is 14 residues long. The CDR3 DNA is TGTGCCAGCAGCCCCTACCCGAGGGGCACTGAAGCTTTCTTT. Translation gives CASSPYPRGTEAFF.

This clonotype occurred many times. The chain is built from TRBV20-1 and TRBJ2-1; 8 bases fit TRBD2. The V gene's germline CDR1 is DFQATT and CDR2 SNEGSKA (reference sequence). CDR3 length: 16 residues. J gave up 8 bases and V 0 bases, and 12 bases lay outside the gene matches. The CDR3 DNA is TGCAGTGCTAGAGATGTTGGTAGCGGGAAAGACTATGAGCAGTTCTTC. Protein: CSARDVGSGKDYEQFF.

This clonotype has more than one count but fewer than ten. The rearrangement links TRBV5-4 to TRBJ1-2, with 7 bases lining up with TRBD1. The CDR3 extends over 14 amino acids. CDR1 SGHNT and CDR2 YYREEE come from the germline V gene (reference sequence). Trimming removed 4 bases from V and 2 bases from J; junction bases left unmatched: 5. The CDR3 nucleotides are TGTGCCAGCAGCCCACGACAGGGAAACTATGGCTACACCTTC. It encodes CASSPRQGNYGYTF. Using reference TRBV5-4 and TRBJ1-2 for the parts outside the CDR3, the full variable domain is ETGVTQSPTHLIKTRGQQVTLRCSSQSGHNTVSWYQQALGQGPQFIFQYYREEENGRGNFPPRFSGLQFPNYSSELNVNALELDDSALYLCASSPRQGNYGYTFGSGTRLTVV.